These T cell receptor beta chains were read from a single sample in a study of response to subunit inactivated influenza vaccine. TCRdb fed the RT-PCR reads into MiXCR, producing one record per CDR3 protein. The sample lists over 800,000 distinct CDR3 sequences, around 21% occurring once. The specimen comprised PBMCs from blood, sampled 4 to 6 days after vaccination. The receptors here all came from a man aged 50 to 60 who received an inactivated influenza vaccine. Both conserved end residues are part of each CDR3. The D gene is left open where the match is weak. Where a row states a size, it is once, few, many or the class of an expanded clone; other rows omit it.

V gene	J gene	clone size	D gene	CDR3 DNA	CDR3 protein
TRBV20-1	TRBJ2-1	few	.	TGCAGTGCTAGTCTGATTTGGCTCCCCTACAATGAGCAGTTCTTC	CSASLIWLPYNEQFF
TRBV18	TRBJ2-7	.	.	TGTGCCAGCTCACCACCAGGACTAACACGATCCTACGAGCAGTACTTC	CASSPPGLTRSYEQYF
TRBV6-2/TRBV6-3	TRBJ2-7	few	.	TGTGCCAGCAGGCAGACAGGCCGCCCCTACGAGCAGTACTTC	CASRQTGRPYEQYF
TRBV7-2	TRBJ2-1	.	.	TGTGCCAGCAGTTTTACCCAGTACAATGAGCAGTTCTTC	CASSFTQYNEQFF
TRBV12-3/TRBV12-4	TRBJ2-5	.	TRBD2	TGTGCCAGCAGTCCCCGGACTAGCGGGGCGTACCAAGAGACCCAGTACTTC	CASSPRTSGAYQETQYF
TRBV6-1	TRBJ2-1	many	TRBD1	TGTGCCAGCAGTCAGACAGGGGGCTTGACCTCTTCCTACAATGAGCAGTTCTTC	CASSQTGGLTSSYNEQFF
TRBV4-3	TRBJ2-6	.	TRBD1	TGCGCCAGCAGCCAAGCAGGGGGCTCTGGGGCCAACGTCCTGACTTTC	CASSQAGGSGANVLTF
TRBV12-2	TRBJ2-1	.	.	TGTGCAAGTCGCTTAATGCGACGCAATGAGCAGTTCTTC	CASRLMRRNEQFF
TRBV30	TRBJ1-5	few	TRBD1	TGTGCCTGGAGGGGACAGCATAATCAGCCCCAGCATTTT	CAWRGQHNQPQHF
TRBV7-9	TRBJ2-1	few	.	TGTGCCTCGAGCCCTAGTCCCCCGATTCCCCCCCACAATGAGCAGTTCTTC	CASSPSPPIPPHNEQFF
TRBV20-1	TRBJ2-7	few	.	TGCAGTGCGGTACCAGGGGACCTCTACGAGCAGTACTTC	CSAVPGDLYEQYF
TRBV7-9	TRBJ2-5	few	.	TGTGCCAGCAAAAAGGCGGGGAATCCCCCAGAGACCCAGTACTTC	CASKKAGNPPETQYF
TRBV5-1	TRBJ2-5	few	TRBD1	TGCGCCAGCAGCCAAGGTTGGGGACAGGCCCAGGCGGCCCAGTACTTC	CASSQGWGQAQAAQYF
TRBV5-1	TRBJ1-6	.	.	TGCGCCAGCAGCTTGGATTTATGGGGCGCGTCACCCCTCCACTTT	CASSLDLWGASPLHF
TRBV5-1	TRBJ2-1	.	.	TGCGCCAGCAGCCGACGGACTATCTCCGCCCCTTCCGAGCAGTTCTTC	CASSRRTISAPSEQFF
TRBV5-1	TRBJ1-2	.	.	TGCGCCAGCAGCTTGGCTGGGGGGTCAGCTAACTATGGCTACACCTTC	CASSLAGGSANYGYTF